This T cell receptor beta chain was sequenced in a study of T cell repertoires in cytomegalovirus infection. Study-level background: In the study, CMV epitopes included recently identified HLA-C-restricted and well-studied HLA-B-restricted ones. Public TCR beta signatures marked donors with CMV infection and the matching HLA. Overall study findings and caveats: HLA-C-restricted CMV-specific TCR beta clonotypes were dominant in the ex vivo response.

TCRdb reprocessed the reads with MiXCR, giving one entry per CDR3 protein. The data show about 830,000 distinct CDR3 sequences, about 33% seen once. The count of this clonotype is one. The antigen remains undetermined. The germline gives CDR1 MNHEY, CDR2 SMNVEV (reference sequence). V lost 5 bases, J lost 4 bases, and 14 bases lay in between. This CDR3 has 14 residues. Sample: cultured CD8+ T cells from PBMCs, taken from culture after CMV antigen stimulation. V gene TRBV27 combines with J gene TRBJ1-2; a weak D match, TRBD1 (5 bases). This receptor was identified in a human donor in good health (CMV status not recorded). Some clones in this sample may be carry-over from other donors' samples. The CDR3 DNA follows: TGTGCCAGCAGTGACGGGGTCGACAGCTATGGCTACACCTTC. Residues: CASSDGVDSYGYTF.